This T cell receptor beta chain appears in the sequencing data of a study of T cell repertoires in cytomegalovirus infection. Study at large: Both CMV infection and a matching HLA type were indicated by public TCR beta signatures.

This clonotype came up many times. Antigen specificity is unknown. TCRdb re-derived calls from the reads in MiXCR, one entry per CDR3 protein. The sample holds 200,000 to 250,000 distinct CDR3 sequences; around 35% are singletons and the top ten take more than 50%. CDR1 is SGHTA and CDR2 is FQGNSA in the germline V gene. The V segment lost 1 base and the J segment 4 bases; nucleotides outside the gene matches: 7. This CDR3 is 15 amino acids long. This receptor was obtained from a human donor in good health (CMV status not recorded). Some clones in this sample may be carry-over from other donors' samples. Sequences were derived from CD8+ T cells from cultured PBMCs, sampled from culture after CMV antigen stimulation. The gene calls are TRBV7-2 and TRBJ2-7; 7 bases match TRBD2. The CDR3 DNA is TGTGCCAGCAGCTTAGATCGGGCGGGAGAGTACGAGCAGTACTTC. It encodes CASSLDRAGEYEQYF. Together with reference TRBV7-2 and TRBJ2-7, the CDR3 gives the full variable domain: GAGVSQSPSNKVTEKGKDVELRCDPISGHTALYWYRQSLGQGLEFLIYFQGNSAPDKSGLPSDRFSAERTGGSVSTLTIQRTQQEDSAVYLCASSLDRAGEYEQYFGPGTRLTVT.